The present entry profiles one T cell receptor (beta chain) with its context. Its antigen remains undetermined. No much larger clone exists at a distance of one base, and base qualities are not known. This sample was taken from a study of blood T cell repertoires in COVID-19 (dated by TCRdb to 2019 to 2021). In terms of the full investigation: Samples from collaborators originated in the United States, Italy and Spain and spanned both the acute and convalescent phases of COVID-19. Nearly every sample came with metadata listing a de-identified subject ID, COVID-19 status, age in years and sex. The prospective study material was composed of cDNA or gDNA derived from T cells, B-cell-depleted T cells, or PBMCs. The repertoires were released in a freely available public database intended as a resource for research on the immune response to SARS-CoV-2. Where HLA class I and class II types were available, the types were taken from metadata supplied by the sample provider, not from assay-based typing. Subjects who had been exposed to COVID-19, were actively infected with it, or had recovered from it provided the deeply sampled blood TCRbeta repertoires that made up the dataset. Samples were obtained from the ongoing ImmuneRACE study (first 160 participants) and from 1,254 subjects provided by 6 global collaborators.

What the authors observed across the whole study: How much clinical and demographic metadata was included differed by source and by participant, and the metadata was provided uncurated.

At one collaborating source in Seattle, patients were enrolled during active infection and were followed longitudinally through the course of disease. Whole blood was collected in K2EDTA tubes by collaborating institutions according to the institutions' own protocols. For TCRbeta analysis, collaborators shipped samples in one of three forms: frozen whole blood, isolated PBMCs, or DNA extracted from either of those sample types. TCRbeta CDR3 regions were amplified from genomic DNA using the immunoSEQ Assay, a bias-controlled multiplex PCR. For the original study's pipeline: Within the assay, amplification of reference gene primers was used to estimate how many nucleated cells each sample contained. To quantify the absolute abundance of each unique TCRbeta CDR3 rearrangement, sequence reads were collapsed and filtered. For each sample, productive Simpson clonality was calculated by taking the square root of Simpson's diversity index across productive rearrangements. TCRdb's version of the immuneACCESS table is confined to in-frame rearrangements and falls short of the full clone set. An unresolved V gene accounts for under half of the shortfall where checked; the remainder is of unknown origin. For V, J and clone size, that table is used; D and trimming come from the DNA. Here the sample has 100,000 to 150,000 clones; 81% occur a single time. The biggest ten clones account for roughly 17% of the sample.

V is pruned by 6 bases and J by 6 bases, leaving 11 bases of the junction without a gene match. Including cysteine and phenylalanine, the CDR3 has 15 amino acids. Only the CDR3 DNA stays, 45 bases, in frame from base 1. In the germline V gene, CDR1 corresponds to ENHRY and CDR2 to SYGVKD. The clonotype originates from a man in his thirties or forties with COVID-19, enrolled during active disease. The sequenced sample was peripheral blood. The chain employs TRBV10-3 and TRBJ2-1, with TRBD2 matching 7 junction bases. The DNA sequence is TGTGCCATCAGCGTGAGCGGGATAGGTAGCAATGAGCAGTTCTTC. Protein translation: CAISVSGIGSNEQFF.